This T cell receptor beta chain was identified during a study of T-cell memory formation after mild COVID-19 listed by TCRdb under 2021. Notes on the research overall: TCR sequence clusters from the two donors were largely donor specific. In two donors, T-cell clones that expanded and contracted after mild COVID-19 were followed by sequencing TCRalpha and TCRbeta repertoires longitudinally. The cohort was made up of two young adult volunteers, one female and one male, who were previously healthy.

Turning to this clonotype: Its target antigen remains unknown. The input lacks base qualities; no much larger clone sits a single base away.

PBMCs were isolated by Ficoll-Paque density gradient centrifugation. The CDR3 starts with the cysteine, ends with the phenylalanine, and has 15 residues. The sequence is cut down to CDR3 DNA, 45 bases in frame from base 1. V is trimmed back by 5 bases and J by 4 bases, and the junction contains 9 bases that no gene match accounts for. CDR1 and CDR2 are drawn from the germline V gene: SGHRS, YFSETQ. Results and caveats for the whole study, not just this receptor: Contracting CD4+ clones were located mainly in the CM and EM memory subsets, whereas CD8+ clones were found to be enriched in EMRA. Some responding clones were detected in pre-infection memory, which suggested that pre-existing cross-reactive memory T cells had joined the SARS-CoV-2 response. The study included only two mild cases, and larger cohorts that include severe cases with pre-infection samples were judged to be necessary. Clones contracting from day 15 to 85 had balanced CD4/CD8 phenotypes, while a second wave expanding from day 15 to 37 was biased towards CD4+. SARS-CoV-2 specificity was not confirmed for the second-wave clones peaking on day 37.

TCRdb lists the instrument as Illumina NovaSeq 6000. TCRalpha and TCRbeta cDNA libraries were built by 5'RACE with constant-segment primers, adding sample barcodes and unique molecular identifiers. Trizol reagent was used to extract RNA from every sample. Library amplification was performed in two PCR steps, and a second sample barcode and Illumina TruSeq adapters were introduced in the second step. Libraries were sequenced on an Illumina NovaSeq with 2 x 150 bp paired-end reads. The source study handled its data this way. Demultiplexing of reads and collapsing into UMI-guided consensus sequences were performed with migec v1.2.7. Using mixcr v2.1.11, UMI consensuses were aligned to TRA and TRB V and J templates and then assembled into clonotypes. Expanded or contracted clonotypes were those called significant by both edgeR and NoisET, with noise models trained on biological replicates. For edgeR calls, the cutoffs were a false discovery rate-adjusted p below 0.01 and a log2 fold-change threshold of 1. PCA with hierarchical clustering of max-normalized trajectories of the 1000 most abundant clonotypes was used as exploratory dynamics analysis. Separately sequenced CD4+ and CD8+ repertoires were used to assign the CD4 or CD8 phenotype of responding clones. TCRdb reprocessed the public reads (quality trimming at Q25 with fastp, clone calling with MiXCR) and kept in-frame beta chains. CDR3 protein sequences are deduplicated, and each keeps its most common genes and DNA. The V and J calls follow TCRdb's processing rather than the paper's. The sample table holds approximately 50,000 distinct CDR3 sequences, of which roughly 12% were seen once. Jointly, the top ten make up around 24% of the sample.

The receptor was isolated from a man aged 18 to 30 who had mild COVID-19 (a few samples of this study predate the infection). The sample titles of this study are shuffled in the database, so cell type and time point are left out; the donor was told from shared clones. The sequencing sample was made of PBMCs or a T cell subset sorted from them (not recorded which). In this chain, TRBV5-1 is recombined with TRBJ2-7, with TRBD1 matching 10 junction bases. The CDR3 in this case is CASSRTGGRGYEQYF. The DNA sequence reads TGCGCCAGCAGTCGGACAGGGGGACGAGGGTACGAGCAGTACTTC.